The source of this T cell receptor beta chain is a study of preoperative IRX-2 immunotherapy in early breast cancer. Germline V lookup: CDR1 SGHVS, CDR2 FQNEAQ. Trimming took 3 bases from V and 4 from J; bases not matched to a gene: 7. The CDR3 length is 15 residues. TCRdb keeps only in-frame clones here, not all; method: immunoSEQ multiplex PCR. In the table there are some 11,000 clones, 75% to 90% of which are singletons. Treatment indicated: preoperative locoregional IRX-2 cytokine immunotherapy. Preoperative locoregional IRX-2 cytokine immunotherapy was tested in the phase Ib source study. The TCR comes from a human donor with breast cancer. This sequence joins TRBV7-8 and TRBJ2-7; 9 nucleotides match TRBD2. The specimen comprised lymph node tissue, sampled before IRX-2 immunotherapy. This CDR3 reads CASSFAGGPRYEQYF. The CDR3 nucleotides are TGTGCCAGCAGCTTCGCGGGAGGGCCTCGGTACGAGCAGTACTTC.